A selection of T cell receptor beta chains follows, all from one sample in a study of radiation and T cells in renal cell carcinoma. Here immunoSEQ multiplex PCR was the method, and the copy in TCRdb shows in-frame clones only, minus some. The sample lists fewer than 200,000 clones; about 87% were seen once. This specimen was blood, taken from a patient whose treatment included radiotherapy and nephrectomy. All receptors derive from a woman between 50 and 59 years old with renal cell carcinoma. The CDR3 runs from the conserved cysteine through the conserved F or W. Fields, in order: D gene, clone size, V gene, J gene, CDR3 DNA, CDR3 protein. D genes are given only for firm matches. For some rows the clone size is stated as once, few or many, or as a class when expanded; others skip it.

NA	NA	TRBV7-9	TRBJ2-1	TGTGCCAGCAGCTTAGCTTCGACCAGGCTCAATGAGCAGTTCTTC	CASSLASTRLNEQFF
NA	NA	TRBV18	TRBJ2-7	TGTGCCAGCTCATCGGGGGGCTCGGTCAACGAGCAGTACTTC	CASSSGGSVNEQYF
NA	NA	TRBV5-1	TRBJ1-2	TGCGCCAGCAGCTTGGACGGCGCTAACTATGGCTACACCTTC	CASSLDGANYGYTF
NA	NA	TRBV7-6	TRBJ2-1	TGTGCCAGCAGCCCCCCGCGGGGTCCCAATGAGCAGTTCTTC	CASSPPRGPNEQFF
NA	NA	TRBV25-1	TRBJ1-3	TGTGCCAGCAGTGAATTCCAAGGGAACACCATATATTTT	CASSEFQGNTIYF
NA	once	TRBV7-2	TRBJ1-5	TGTGCCAGCAGCTTGTTGGGCAGGACCACTTATAGCAATCAGCCCCAGCATTTT	CASSLLGRTTYSNQPQHF
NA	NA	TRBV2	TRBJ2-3	TGTGCCAGCAGTGTGCAGAGCACAGATACGCAGTATTTT	CASSVQSTDTQYF
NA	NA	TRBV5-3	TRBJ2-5	TGTGCCAGAAGCCCGCGGACGGTTGCGGAGACCCAGTACTTC	CARSPRTVAETQYF
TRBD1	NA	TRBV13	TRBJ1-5	TGTGCCAGCAGCTTAGGACAGGGGGCGTCAAATCAGCCCCAGCATTTT	CASSLGQGASNQPQHF
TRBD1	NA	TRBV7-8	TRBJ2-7	TGTGCCAGCAGCTCTCAGGGGGCGATTGCCGAGCAGTACTTC	CASSSQGAIAEQYF
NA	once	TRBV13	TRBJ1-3	TGTGCCAGCAGCCCTCGGACGCAAGACTCTGGAAACACCATATATTTT	CASSPRTQDSGNTIYF
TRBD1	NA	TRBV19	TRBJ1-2	TGTGCCAGTAGTACACAAACAGGGGACGGCTACACCTTC	CASSTQTGDGYTF
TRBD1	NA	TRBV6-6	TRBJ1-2	TGTGCCAGCAGATTAAGACAGGGATCAGACTATGGCTACACCTTC	CASRLRQGSDYGYTF
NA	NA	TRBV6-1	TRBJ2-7	TGTGCCAGCAGGAAAGACAGGGAGGCCTACGAGCAGTACTTC	CASRKDREAYEQYF
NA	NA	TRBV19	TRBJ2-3	TGTGCCAGTAGTATAATACCAGCTAGCACAGATACGCAGTATTTT	CASSIIPASTDTQYF
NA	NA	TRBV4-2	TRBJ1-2	TGTGCCAGCAGCCAAGATCCAGGGCCCCAGGATGATGGCTACACCTTC	CASSQDPGPQDDGYTF
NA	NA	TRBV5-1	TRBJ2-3	TGCGCCAGCAGCTCGGGACTGAGCACAGATACGCAGTATTTT	CASSSGLSTDTQYF
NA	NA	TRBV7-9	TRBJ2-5	TGTGCCAGCAGCGAAGGGGGGGAGACCCAGTACTTC	CASSEGGETQYF
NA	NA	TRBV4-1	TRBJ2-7	TGCGCCAGCAGCCAACTTCTTACAGGGAAGGGGCCCCAAAATTCCTGGCAGTACTTC	CASSQLLTGKGPQNSWQYF
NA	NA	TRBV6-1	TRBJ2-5	TGTGCCAGCAGTGAAGCGCCCCAGGTCCAAGAGACCCAGTACTTC	CASSEAPQVQETQYF
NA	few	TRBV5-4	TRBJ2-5	TGTGCCAGCAGCGGACACCAAGAGACCCAGTACTTC	CASSGHQETQYF
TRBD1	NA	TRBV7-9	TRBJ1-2	TGTGCCAGCAGCTTAGCGCAGGGGGCTGGCGGCTACACCTTC	CASSLAQGAGGYTF
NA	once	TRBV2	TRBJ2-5	TGTGCCAGCAGTGGGGATACAGGGAACCAAGAGACCCAGTACTTC	CASSGDTGNQETQYF
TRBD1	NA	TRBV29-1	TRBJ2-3	TGCAGCGTTGACGAACCGACGACAGGGGGCACGCATTTT	CSVDEPTTGGTHF
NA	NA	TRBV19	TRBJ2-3	TGTGCCAGTACCTACGGACTAGGGGGAGATACGCAGTATTTT	CASTYGLGGDTQYF
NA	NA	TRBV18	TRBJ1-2	TGTGCCAGCTCACCATCTCGACCGGAGGGCACCTTC	CASSPSRPEGTF
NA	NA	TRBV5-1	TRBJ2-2	TGCGCCAGCAGCTCTAGGACCGGGGAGCTGTTTTTT	CASSSRTGELFF
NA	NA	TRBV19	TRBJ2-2	TGTGCCAGTAGTATATTTGACGCCGGGGAGCTGTTTTTT	CASSIFDAGELFF
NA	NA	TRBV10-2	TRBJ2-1	TGCGCCAGCATTATGGACAATGAGCAGTTCTTC	CASIMDNEQFF